These T cell receptor beta chains were read from a single sample in a study of shared clonotypes between healthy human individuals. Using immunoSEQ multiplex PCR, the repertoire was profiled, and TCRdb retains in-frame clones only, with some absent. The data show some 500,000 clones, 95% to 97% seen once. Sequencing was done on a sample of naive CD4+ T cells sorted from blood. The receptors derive from a woman aged 30 to 39 in good health. CDR3s include the opening cysteine and the closing phenylalanine or tryptophan. Fields, in order: CDR3 DNA, CDR3 protein, clone size, J gene, D gene, V gene. A D gene is named only where the DNA matches it firmly. Where a row states a size, it is once, few, many or the class of an expanded clone; other rows omit it.

cdr3_nt: TGTGCCAGCAGCCCGCAGGGGAATCAGCCCCAGCATTTT
cdr3_aa: CASSPQGNQPQHF
clone_size: NA
j_call: TRBJ1-5
d_call: NA
v_call: TRBV13

cdr3_nt: TGCGCCAGCAGCTTGGCCGTCGAGGGTGAAGCTTTCTTT
cdr3_aa: CASSLAVEGEAFF
clone_size: NA
j_call: TRBJ1-1
d_call: NA
v_call: TRBV5-1

cdr3_nt: TGTGCCAGCAGTGCTAACGGATACAATGAGCAGTTCTTC
cdr3_aa: CASSANGYNEQFF
clone_size: NA
j_call: TRBJ2-1
d_call: NA
v_call: TRBV2

cdr3_nt: TGTGCCAGCAGTCCGGGACTAGCGGGACGGTACGAGCAGTACTTC
cdr3_aa: CASSPGLAGRYEQYF
clone_size: NA
j_call: TRBJ2-7
d_call: TRBD2
v_call: TRBV27

cdr3_nt: TGTGCCAGCAGCTTAGGGGATGCGGATGGCTACACCTTC
cdr3_aa: CASSLGDADGYTF
clone_size: NA
j_call: TRBJ1-2
d_call: NA
v_call: TRBV5-6

cdr3_nt: TGCGCCAGCAGGAACAGGGTCGCCCGCTATGGCTACACCTTC
cdr3_aa: CASRNRVARYGYTF
clone_size: NA
j_call: TRBJ1-2
d_call: NA
v_call: TRBV10-2

cdr3_nt: TGCGCCAGCAGCCAAAGGGGAAGAGGCTCCTACGAGCAGTACTTC
cdr3_aa: CASSQRGRGSYEQYF
clone_size: NA
j_call: TRBJ2-7
d_call: NA
v_call: TRBV4-1

cdr3_nt: TGTGCCAGCAGTGAAGTAGGACAGGGGATAGCTGGCTACACCTTC
cdr3_aa: CASSEVGQGIAGYTF
clone_size: NA
j_call: TRBJ1-2
d_call: TRBD1
v_call: TRBV6-1

cdr3_nt: TGTGCCAGCAGTGAAGGGGATCGGGGGAACACTGAAGCTTTCTTT
cdr3_aa: CASSEGDRGNTEAFF
clone_size: NA
j_call: TRBJ1-1
d_call: NA
v_call: TRBV6-1

cdr3_nt: TGTGCCAGCAGCTTGCCTGGACTAGCGAATCACAATGAGCAGTTCTTC
cdr3_aa: CASSLPGLANHNEQFF
clone_size: NA
j_call: TRBJ2-1
d_call: TRBD2
v_call: TRBV5-6

cdr3_nt: TGTGCCAGCAGTTTTTCCCAAGGTAGCAATCAGCCCCAGCATTTT
cdr3_aa: CASSFSQGSNQPQHF
clone_size: NA
j_call: TRBJ1-5
d_call: NA
v_call: TRBV28

cdr3_nt: TGTGCCAGCAGCTTAGATATCCTAGCGGGAGGGCCTGGGGATACGCAGTATTTT
cdr3_aa: CASSLDILAGGPGDTQYF
clone_size: NA
j_call: TRBJ2-3
d_call: TRBD2
v_call: TRBV13

cdr3_nt: TGTGCCAGCAGAGACAGGGGTCGGGACACCGGGGAGCTGTTTTTT
cdr3_aa: CASRDRGRDTGELFF
clone_size: NA
j_call: TRBJ2-2
d_call: TRBD1
v_call: TRBV28

cdr3_nt: TGTGCCAGCAGCTTAGGTCCCGAACAGGGGGTGTACGAGCAGTACTTC
cdr3_aa: CASSLGPEQGVYEQYF
clone_size: NA
j_call: TRBJ2-7
d_call: TRBD1
v_call: TRBV7-6

cdr3_nt: TGTGCCAGCAGCTTAGGAGACAGGAACACCGGGGAGCTGTTTTTT
cdr3_aa: CASSLGDRNTGELFF
clone_size: NA
j_call: TRBJ2-2
d_call: NA
v_call: TRBV7-9

cdr3_nt: TGTGCCAGCAGTTTCCGGACAGGGACTCAAGAGACCCAGTACTTC
cdr3_aa: CASSFRTGTQETQYF
clone_size: NA
j_call: TRBJ2-5
d_call: TRBD1
v_call: TRBV27

cdr3_nt: TGCAGCGTTGCTTGGATCGCTAATGAAAAACTGTTTTTT
cdr3_aa: CSVAWIANEKLFF
clone_size: NA
j_call: TRBJ1-4
d_call: NA
v_call: TRBV29-1

cdr3_nt: TGTGCCAGCAGCTGGGGACTAGCGCAGACCCAGTACTTC
cdr3_aa: CASSWGLAQTQYF
clone_size: NA
j_call: TRBJ2-5
d_call: TRBD2
v_call: TRBV7-9

cdr3_nt: TGTGCCTGGAGCCCCGAGACAGGGGTAAATCAGCCCCAGCATTTT
cdr3_aa: CAWSPETGVNQPQHF
clone_size: NA
j_call: TRBJ1-5
d_call: TRBD1
v_call: TRBV30

cdr3_nt: TGTGCCAGCAGTCTCCCGACAGGGCGGAGGTTGTCAGGTTCGAAGACTGAAGCTTTCTTT
cdr3_aa: CASSLPTGRRLSGSKTEAFF
clone_size: once
j_call: TRBJ1-1
d_call: TRBD1
v_call: TRBV28

cdr3_nt: TGCGCCAGCAGCCAACCCACTAGCGGGACCCGCAATGAGCAGTTCTTC
cdr3_aa: CASSQPTSGTRNEQFF
clone_size: NA
j_call: TRBJ2-1
d_call: TRBD2
v_call: TRBV4-1

cdr3_nt: TGTGCCAGCAGCCCAGGGAGGACAGGGGGAGTTGCTGAAGCTTTCTTT
cdr3_aa: CASSPGRTGGVAEAFF
clone_size: once
j_call: TRBJ1-1
d_call: TRBD1
v_call: TRBV7-9

cdr3_nt: TGTGCCTGGAGCCTGACAGGTCACGAGCAGTACTTC
cdr3_aa: CAWSLTGHEQYF
clone_size: NA
j_call: TRBJ2-7
d_call: NA
v_call: TRBV30

cdr3_nt: TGTGCCAGCAGACTTATGACCGGGACTAGCGGGACAGATACGCAGTATTTT
cdr3_aa: CASRLMTGTSGTDTQYF
clone_size: NA
j_call: TRBJ2-3
d_call: TRBD2
v_call: TRBV7-8

cdr3_nt: TGTGCCACCAGCGGGGGAGGGCTCATGTACTTC
cdr3_aa: CATSGGGLMYF
clone_size: NA
j_call: TRBJ2-7
d_call: TRBD2
v_call: TRBV15

cdr3_nt: TGTGCCAGCGGCAGGGGGCGTTCCGAGCAGTACTTC
cdr3_aa: CASGRGRSEQYF
clone_size: NA
j_call: TRBJ2-7
d_call: TRBD1
v_call: TRBV28

cdr3_nt: TGTGCCAGCAGCTTACGAGAAGCTTGGATTGAAAAACTGTTTTTT
cdr3_aa: CASSLREAWIEKLFF
clone_size: NA
j_call: TRBJ1-4
d_call: NA
v_call: TRBV11-2

cdr3_nt: TGTGCCACCAGCAGAGACTGGGGGAACACTGAAGCTTTCTTT
cdr3_aa: CATSRDWGNTEAFF
clone_size: once
j_call: TRBJ1-1
d_call: NA
v_call: TRBV15

cdr3_nt: TGCAGCGTTGAGAGGGCAGGGTCGGACGAGCAGTACTTC
cdr3_aa: CSVERAGSDEQYF
clone_size: NA
j_call: TRBJ2-7
d_call: NA
v_call: TRBV29-1

cdr3_nt: TGTGCCAGCAGCTTAATTCCAGGTAGCGACGAGCAGTACTTC
cdr3_aa: CASSLIPGSDEQYF
clone_size: NA
j_call: TRBJ2-7
d_call: NA
v_call: TRBV5-5

cdr3_nt: TGTGCCAGCAGTCAAAACAGGGGGCATGAGCAGTTCTTC
cdr3_aa: CASSQNRGHEQFF
clone_size: once
j_call: TRBJ2-1
d_call: TRBD1
v_call: TRBV27

cdr3_nt: TGCGCCAGCAGCACACAGGGGGAGGATGGCTACACCTTC
cdr3_aa: CASSTQGEDGYTF
clone_size: once
j_call: TRBJ1-2
d_call: TRBD1
v_call: TRBV5-1

cdr3_nt: TGTGCCAGCTCACCACGGTCGGGACAATTGGCCGAGCAGTACTTC
cdr3_aa: CASSPRSGQLAEQYF
clone_size: NA
j_call: TRBJ2-7
d_call: NA
v_call: TRBV18

cdr3_nt: TGTGCCAGCTCACCACAGTGGAACTACGAGCAGTACTTC
cdr3_aa: CASSPQWNYEQYF
clone_size: NA
j_call: TRBJ2-7
d_call: NA
v_call: TRBV18

cdr3_nt: TGTGCCAGCTCACCAGGGGGCTTGGACAATCAGCCCCAGCATTTT
cdr3_aa: CASSPGGLDNQPQHF
clone_size: NA
j_call: TRBJ1-5
d_call: NA
v_call: TRBV18

cdr3_nt: TGTGCCAGCAGCCAAAGAGCGGGAGGGCCACGCGAGCAGTTCTTC
cdr3_aa: CASSQRAGGPREQFF
clone_size: NA
j_call: TRBJ2-1
d_call: TRBD2
v_call: TRBV14

cdr3_nt: TGTGCCAGCAGCCGAGGGGACAGGGGTGAAAAACTGTTTTTT
cdr3_aa: CASSRGDRGEKLFF
clone_size: NA
j_call: TRBJ1-4
d_call: TRBD1
v_call: TRBV28

cdr3_nt: TGTGCCAGCAGTTTTCGACAGGGTGCCTACGAGCAGTACTTC
cdr3_aa: CASSFRQGAYEQYF
clone_size: NA
j_call: TRBJ2-7
d_call: TRBD1
v_call: TRBV27

cdr3_nt: TGCGCCAGCAGCTGGACAATGAGAGGCGGGACTAGTTGGTACAATGAGCAGTTCTTC
cdr3_aa: CASSWTMRGGTSWYNEQFF
clone_size: NA
j_call: TRBJ2-1
d_call: TRBD2
v_call: TRBV5-1

cdr3_nt: TGTGCCAGCAGCTTATTGGGGCAGGGCTTCAGCACCGGGGAGCTGTTTTTT
cdr3_aa: CASSLLGQGFSTGELFF
clone_size: NA
j_call: TRBJ2-2
d_call: NA
v_call: TRBV7-3

cdr3_nt: TGTGCCAGCAGCTTAGTAACAAGCCTTTCCACAGATACGCAGTATTTT
cdr3_aa: CASSLVTSLSTDTQYF
clone_size: NA
j_call: TRBJ2-3
d_call: NA
v_call: TRBV11-2

cdr3_nt: TGTGCCAGCAGTTCCTCAGGGGGACTCAATCAGCCCCAGCATTTT
cdr3_aa: CASSSSGGLNQPQHF
clone_size: once
j_call: TRBJ1-5
d_call: TRBD1
v_call: TRBV27

cdr3_nt: TGCGCCAGCAGCTTTGGCGGGAGTGGGCAGTTCTTC
cdr3_aa: CASSFGGSGQFF
clone_size: NA
j_call: TRBJ2-1
d_call: TRBD2
v_call: TRBV5-1

cdr3_nt: TGTGCCAGCAGCCGAACTACTAGCGGGAAGGGCAATGAGCAGTTCTTC
cdr3_aa: CASSRTTSGKGNEQFF
clone_size: once
j_call: TRBJ2-1
d_call: TRBD2
v_call: TRBV4-2

cdr3_nt: TGTGCCAGCAGTCCGGGACAACTAGGCTATCAGCCCCAGCATTTT
cdr3_aa: CASSPGQLGYQPQHF
clone_size: NA
j_call: TRBJ1-5
d_call: NA
v_call: TRBV28

cdr3_nt: TGTGCCAGCAGCCGGGACCAGGGCCACGAGCAGTACTTC
cdr3_aa: CASSRDQGHEQYF
clone_size: NA
j_call: TRBJ2-7
d_call: NA
v_call: TRBV11-2

cdr3_nt: TGTGCCAGCAGCTTGACAGGGGCCAATGAAAAACTGTTTTTT
cdr3_aa: CASSLTGANEKLFF
clone_size: NA
j_call: TRBJ1-4
d_call: TRBD1
v_call: TRBV5-5

cdr3_nt: TGTGCCAGCAGGAGACTAGCGGGAGCGCGAACCTACGAGCAGTACTTC
cdr3_aa: CASRRLAGARTYEQYF
clone_size: NA
j_call: TRBJ2-7
d_call: TRBD2
v_call: TRBV28

cdr3_nt: TGTGCCAGCAGTGAGACAGGGAGCTCCTACGAGCAGTACTTC
cdr3_aa: CASSETGSSYEQYF
clone_size: NA
j_call: TRBJ2-7
d_call: TRBD1
v_call: TRBV6-1

cdr3_nt: TGTGCCAGCAGTTCGCCCCATTTGGGGTACAATGAGCAGTTCTTC
cdr3_aa: CASSSPHLGYNEQFF
clone_size: NA
j_call: TRBJ2-1
d_call: NA
v_call: TRBV27